This T cell receptor (beta chain) is from a study of T cells expressing NK-cell markers. General study findings and limits: The HCMV specificity of the expanded NKG2C+ T cell clones stayed unresolved.

TCRdb re-called the 5' RACE reads and gives one entry per CDR3 protein, without DNA. This sample's table has over 200,000 distinct CDR3 sequences. For this clonotype: Its specificity is unknown.

Sequences were obtained from blood T cells: a sorted CD56 or NKG2C T cell subset, CD4+ or CD8+ T cells, or bulk PBMC T cells (not recorded which). The TCR comes from a man aged 18-30 years in good health.

The CDR3 loop reads CASSHDLKRDTQYF. This chain links TRBV4-3 with TRBJ2-3; TCRdb calls TRBD2, which cannot be checked without DNA. Germline V gene data show CDR1 as LGHNA and CDR2 as YSLEER. This CDR3 region has 14 residues.